This T cell receptor (beta chain) was recorded in a study of CD8 T cells in ankylosing spondylitis. Study-wide results and caveats: Prior work had noted some motif variants in reactive arthritis blood and synovial fluid.

Scientists made TCR beta libraries using quantitative 5'-RACE with molecular barcodes. TCRdb ran MiXCR on the 5' RACE reads and lists one entry per CDR3 protein. The sample yields around 250,000 distinct CDR3 sequences, around 11% seen once. The ends lost 0 bases at V and 4 bases at J; junction bases unmatched: 3. There are 14 residues in the CDR3. Germline assignment: CDR1 DFQATT and CDR2 SNEGSKA (reference sequence). As to this clonotype: Its antigen is not known.

This clonotype originated in a male donor with ankylosing spondylitis or in good health (not recorded which). This chain connects TRBV20-1 to TRBJ1-2; 9 bases agree with TRBD1. Sequencing was carried out using blood, either unsorted or a sorted T cell fraction (not recorded which). CDR3 sequence reads: CSARETGGFYGYTF. The CDR3 DNA is TGCAGTGCTAGAGAGACAGGGGGGTTCTATGGCTACACCTTC.